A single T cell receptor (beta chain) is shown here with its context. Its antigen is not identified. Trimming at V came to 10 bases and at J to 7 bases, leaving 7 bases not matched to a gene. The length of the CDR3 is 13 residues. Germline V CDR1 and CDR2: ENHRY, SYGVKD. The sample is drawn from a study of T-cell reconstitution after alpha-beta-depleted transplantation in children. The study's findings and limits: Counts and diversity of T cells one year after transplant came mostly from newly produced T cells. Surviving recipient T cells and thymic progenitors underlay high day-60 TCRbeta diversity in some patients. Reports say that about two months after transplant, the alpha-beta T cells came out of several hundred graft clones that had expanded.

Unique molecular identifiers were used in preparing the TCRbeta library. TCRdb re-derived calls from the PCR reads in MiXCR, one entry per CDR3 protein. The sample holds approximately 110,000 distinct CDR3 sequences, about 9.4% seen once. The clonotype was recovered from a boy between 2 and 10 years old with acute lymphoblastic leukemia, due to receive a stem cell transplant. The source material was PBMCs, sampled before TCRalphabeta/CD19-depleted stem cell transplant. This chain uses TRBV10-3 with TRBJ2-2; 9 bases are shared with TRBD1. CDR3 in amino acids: CASGTGSCGELFF. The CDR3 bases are TGTGCCAGCGGGACAGGGTCTTGCGGGGAGCTGTTTTTT.